Below, 17 T cell receptor beta chains from the same sample are listed, as sequenced in a study of blood T cell repertoires in COVID-19 (dated by TCRdb to the early 2020s). Receptors were amplified or captured by the immunoSEQ multiplex PCR assay. Not all clones reach the TCRdb copy of this immuneACCESS table, which keeps in-frame sequences only. Checked studies attribute under half of the gap to unresolved V genes and leave the rest unexplained. The sample data list 150,000 to 200,000 clones, and roughly 80% of these were observed just once. The top ten constitute 11% of the sample. The sequenced sample consisted of PBMCs or T cells enriched from blood (not recorded which). All receptors come from a man between 45 and 60 years old who had recovered from COVID-19.

The rearrangement links TRBV18 to TRBJ1-1, with D hard to call. The V end was cut by 3 bases, the J end by 3 bases, with 14 bases between. In germline, CDR1 is KGHSH, CDR2 LQKENI. This CDR3 comprises 15 residues. CDR3 sequence reads: CASSPRGAIDTEAFF. The CDR3 DNA sequence: TGTGCCAGCTCACCCCGGGGAGCTATTGACACTGAAGCTTTCTTT.

The gene calls are TRBV2 and TRBJ1-4; TRBD1 aligns across 7 bases. The CDR3 length is 13 residues. J was trimmed by 6 bases and V by 8 bases; bases with no gene match: 6. Germline V gene sequence: CDR1 SNHLY, CDR2 FYNNEI. CDR3 region: CASRTGADEKLFF. The DNA of the CDR3 is TGTGCCAGCCGGACAGGAGCCGATGAAAAACTGTTTTTT. Using reference TRBV2 and TRBJ1-4 for the parts outside the CDR3, the full variable domain is EPEVTQTPSHQVTQMGQEVILRCVPISNHLYFYWYRQILGQKVEFLVSFYNNEISEKSEIFDDQFSVERPDGSNFTLKIRSTKLEDSAMYFCASRTGADEKLFFGSGTQLSVL.

This clone was counted once. The V gene is TRBV7-2, the J gene TRBJ1-4; a possible D gene is TRBD1 (6 bases). This CDR3 is 16 amino acids long. V lost 7 bases to trimming and J lost 6 bases, with 21 bases between them. The germline V gene has CDR1 SGHTA and CDR2 FQGNSA. CDR3 loop: CASTQNVGALDEKLFF. As DNA, the CDR3 is TGTGCCAGCACCCAAAATGTGGGGGCCCTTGATGAAAAACTGTTTTTT.

This clone was counted a few times. This chain joins TRBV11-2 and TRBJ2-7; 9 bases match TRBD2. The CDR3 is made up of 16 amino acids. The V gene end was trimmed by 4 bases and the J gene end by 4 bases; junction bases not matched to a gene: 11. Germline-derived CDR1 and CDR2 are SGHAT and FQNNGV. CDR3 DNA: TGTGCCAGCAGCTCCCGGGATAGCGGGAGATTATACGAGCAGTACTTC. It is translated as CASSSRDSGRLYEQYF.

The chain uses TRBV6-1 and TRBJ1-5; no reliable D call. The CDR3 covers 15 residues. From germline, CDR1 is MNHNS and CDR2 SASEGT. V gave up 2 bases and J gave up 1 base, with 9 bases separating them. DNA of the CDR3: TGTGCCAGCAGTGAACGGGGAGCGAGCAATCAGCCCCAGCATTTT. As protein: CASSERGASNQPQHF.

The CDR3 here is CASSGRGGNPWYEQYF. CDR3 nucleotides: TGTGCCAGCAGCGGTCGCGGGGGGAACCCTTGGTACGAGCAGTACTTC. This chain joins TRBV21-1 and TRBJ2-7; TRBD2 is the table's D call, not checked against the DNA. TRBV21-1 is shown as a pseudogene. CDR3 length equals 16 residues.

The chain carries TRBV7-8 and TRBJ1-2; no clear D gene. Trimming stripped 2 bases from V and 2 bases from J, with 12 bases between. This CDR3 comprises 15 residues. The germline V gene encodes CDR1 SGHVS and CDR2 FQNEAQ. CDR3: CASSLRTVINYGYTF. CDR3 nucleotides: TGTGCCAGCAGCTTAAGAACTGTTATAAACTATGGCTACACCTTC.

The V gene is TRBV18, the J gene TRBJ2-1; TRBD2 agrees at 9 bases. The CDR3 runs to 15 residues. Germline V gives CDR1 KGHSH, CDR2 LQKENI. J gave up 7 bases and V 0 bases, and 4 bases lay outside the gene matches. In DNA, the CDR3 is TGTGCCAGCTCACCACCGGGACTAGCTTCTAATGAGCAGTTCTTC. Encoded protein: CASSPPGLASNEQFF.

The CDR3 protein is CASSHVGTSGTYEQYF. For the CDR3, the DNA is TGTGCCAGCAGCCATGTCGGGACTAGCGGCACCTACGAGCAGTACTTC. The chain uses TRBV3-1 (or the pseudogene TRBV3-2) and TRBJ2-7; 11 positions agree with TRBD2. V shed 3 bases, J shed 2 bases, and the junction held 6 bases outside the gene matches. The CDR3 sequence is 16 residues long. CDR1 LGHDT and CDR2 YNNKEL come from the germline V gene (reference sequence).

This chain uses TRBV30 with TRBJ1-5; D is perhaps TRBD1 (5 bases). Germline CDR1 is GTSNPN and CDR2 is SVGIG (reference sequence). Trimming left V 3 bases short and J 4 bases short, with 16 bases between. This CDR3 spans 15 amino acids. The CDR3 region is CAWRKFGGVNQPQHF. CDR3 nucleotide sequence: TGTGCCTGGAGAAAATTCGGAGGGGTAAATCAGCCCCAGCATTTT.

This clone showed up just a few times. CDR3 residues: CASSLGGGRNTIYF. Here the CDR3 DNA reads TGTGCCAGCAGCTTAGGCGGGGGGCGAAACACCATATATTTT. J is TRBJ1-3 and V is TRBV7-2, with D tentatively TRBD1 (6 bases). The V gene's germline CDR1 is SGHTA and CDR2 FQGNSA. The CDR3 consists of 14 residues. The V gene lost 1 base and the J gene lost 5 bases, with 9 bases spanning the gap.

The chain recombines TRBV7-2 with TRBJ2-7, with a weak D call TRBD2 (7 bases). V lost 2 bases to trimming and J lost 6 bases, with 14 bases between them. Germline assignment: CDR1 SGHTA and CDR2 FQGNSA. The CDR3 is 14 amino acids. The CDR3 protein is CASSLNGGATEQYF. CDR3 sequence (DNA): TGTGCCAGCAGCTTAAATGGGGGGGCCACCGAGCAGTACTTC.

The rearrangement joins TRBV6-2 or TRBV6-3 to TRBJ2-7, with 8 bases matching TRBD2. Germline trimming cut 2 bases from V and 0 bases from J; bases unmatched to any gene: 9. The CDR3 sequence is 17 residues long. Looked up from germline, CDR1 is MNHEY and CDR2 is SVGEGT. The CDR3 sequence: CASSYPSLAGISYEQYF. The CDR3 DNA sequence: TGTGCCAGCAGTTACCCTTCCCTAGCGGGCATCTCCTACGAGCAGTACTTC.

This clone showed up just a few times. The rearrangement joins TRBV5-1 to TRBJ2-5, with a possible D match to TRBD1 (6 bases). V was pared by 0 bases and J by 4 bases, with 7 bases between. Germline V lookup: CDR1 SGHRS, CDR2 YFSETQ. This CDR3 contains 13 residues. Here the CDR3 reads CASSLAGVETQYF. The CDR3 nucleotides are TGCGCCAGCAGCTTGGCAGGGGTAGAGACCCAGTACTTC. Based on the CDR3 plus reference TRBV5-1 and TRBJ2-5, the full variable domain is KAGVTQTPRYLIKTRGQQVTLSCSPISGHRSVSWYQQTPGQGLQFLFEYFSETQRNKGNFPGRFSGRQFSNSRSEMNVSTLELGDSALYLCASSLAGVETQYFGPGTRLLVL.

The genes are TRBV7-2 and TRBJ1-4; D is perhaps TRBD1 (5 bases). The V and J ends lost 4 bases and 7 bases respectively, with 10 bases between them. The CDR3 runs to 13 residues. Per germline, CDR1 SGHTA and CDR2 FQGNSA. CDR3 in amino acids: CASSSGTVEKLFF. DNA for the CDR3: TGTGCCAGCAGCTCCGGGACTGTTGAAAAACTGTTTTTT.

The chain has TRBV6-2 or TRBV6-3 and TRBJ1-2, with 9 bases aligning to TRBD1. V gave up 6 bases and J gave up 5 bases; unmatched junction bases: 7. CDR1 MNHEY and CDR2 SVGEGT come from the germline V gene. This CDR3 is 14 amino acids long. CDR3 DNA sequence: TGTGCCAGCAGCAATACAGGGGGCGCATATGGCTACACCTTC. Amino acid sequence: CASSNTGGAYGYTF.

The gene calls are TRBV7-9 and TRBJ2-3; D is undetermined. This CDR3 is built from 16 residues. The V gene lost 8 bases and the J gene lost 0 bases, with 18 bases spanning the gap. Germline V gene sequence: CDR1 SEHNR, CDR2 FQNEAQ (reference sequence). Here the CDR3 DNA reads TGTGCCAGCCACCGTTGGGCAGGCCCTAGCACAGATACGCAGTATTTT. As protein: CASHRWAGPSTDTQYF.